The source of this T cell receptor (beta chain) is a study of blood T cell repertoires in COVID-19. Across the whole study: The analysed material was cDNA or gDNA that came from T cells, B-cell-depleted T cells, or PBMCs.

Authors' processing steps: Reference gene primer amplification yielded estimated nucleated cell counts. The method was immunoSEQ multiplex PCR; TCRdb's version includes in-frame clones alone and lacks a portion of them. V, J and clone size were drawn from that table, and D and trimming were deduced from the DNA. The table lists tens of thousands of clones, approximately 90% of them singletons. The V and J ends lost 5 bases and 7 bases, in that order; junction bases with no gene match: 11. This CDR3 is built from 15 residues. Germline V CDR1 and CDR2: SGHVS, FQNEAQ. This sequence was found in a human donor in a cohort sampled during active COVID-19. The J gene is TRBJ1-5, the V gene TRBV7-8; 7 bases map to TRBD1. Source material: peripheral blood. CDR3 residues: CASSQTGAASQPQHF. CDR3 coding DNA: TGTGCCAGCAGCCAAACAGGGGCGGCGAGCCAGCCCCAGCATTTT.